These T cell receptor beta chains were read from a single sample in a study of technical replicates of blood from a few donors. Profiling relied on immunoSEQ multiplex PCR, and the TCRdb table lists in-frame clones only, not all of them. The data hold roughly 62,000 clones, with 89% observed a single time. The source material was PBMCs. These receptors all come from a human donor in good health. Some clones in this sample may be carry-over from other donors' samples. The CDR3 runs from the conserved cysteine through the conserved F or W. A D gene is named only where the DNA matches it firmly. The size of a clone is reported for some rows only, either as once, few or many, or as a class for expanded clones.

d_call j_call cdr3_length clone_size v_call cdr3_nt cdr3_aa
- TRBJ1-1 14 - TRBV2 TGTGCCAGCAGCGAGGAGTCCATGAACACTGAAGCTTTCTTT CASSEESMNTEAFF
TRBD1 TRBJ1-5 16 - TRBV6-1 TGTGCCAGCAGTGTGACAGGGGTTGGGCGCAATCAGCCCCAGCATTTT CASSVTGVGRNQPQHF
TRBD2 TRBJ2-2 16 - TRBV7-7 TGTGCCAGCAGCTTCGGACTAGCGGGGAACACCGGGGAGTTGTTTTTT CASSFGLAGNTGELFF
TRBD1 TRBJ1-1 14 - TRBV2 TGTGCCAGCAGCAGAGGACAGGGGGACACTGAAGCTTTCTTT CASSRGQGDTEAFF
TRBD1 TRBJ1-4 20 once TRBV4-3 TGCGCCAGCAGCCAAGACTTACCCACTAACCAGGGGGCCCGGGGTGAAAAACTGTTTTTT CASSQDLPTNQGARGEKLFF
- TRBJ2-7 11 once TRBV10-3 TGTGCCATCAGTGAGTTATACGAGCAGTACTTC CAISELYEQYF
- TRBJ1-6 13 - TRBV13 TGTGCCAGTTCGTTGGGCAATAATTCACCCCTCCACTTT CASSLGNNSPLHF
- TRBJ2-3 13 - TRBV7-3 TGTGCCAGCAGCTCGACTAGTTCAGATACGCAGTATTTT CASSSTSSDTQYF
TRBD2 TRBJ2-1 16 - TRBV5-4 TGTGCCAGCAGCTTAGTGGCTAGCGGGACCTACAATGAGCAGTTCTTC CASSLVASGTYNEQFF
TRBD1 TRBJ1-6 15 - TRBV30 TGTGCCTGGACCGCTTTTAGGACAGGGGGGTTCACCCTCCACTTT CAWTAFRTGGFTLHF
TRBD1 TRBJ2-1 16 once TRBV6-6 TGTGCCAGCATCCCTCCCCAGGGACAGGGGAGGAATGAGCAGTTCTTC CASIPPQGQGRNEQFF
TRBD2 TRBJ2-2 17 - TRBV7-2 TGTGCCAGCAGCGCACCGCTAACTAGCGGGAGGGCCCGGGAGCTGTTTTTT CASSAPLTSGRARELFF
- TRBJ1-4 13 - TRBV7-8 TGTGCCAGCAGCCCCAGGGTGGTTGAAAAACTGTTTTTT CASSPRVVEKLFF
TRBD2 TRBJ2-1 16 - TRBV9 TGTGCCAGCAGCGTAGATGGGACTAGCGGGTCGGGTGAGCAGTTCTTC CASSVDGTSGSGEQFF
- TRBJ2-3 13 - TRBV4-1 TGCGCCAGCAGCCAAGATTGGCCCACGGGGGAGTATTTT CASSQDWPTGEYF
TRBD1 TRBJ1-1 15 - TRBV6-1 TGTGCCAGCAGCCCTCAGGGGGGATCGAACACTGAAGCTTTCTTT CASSPQGGSNTEAFF
- TRBJ2-3 16 - TRBV19 TGTGCCAGTAGTAAGTTGGTCGGACAGGAGGGCGATACGCAGTATTTT CASSKLVGQEGDTQYF
TRBD2 TRBJ2-5 13 - TRBV10-3 TGTGCCATCAAACCCGGGACTACAGAGACCCAGTACTTC CAIKPGTTETQYF
- TRBJ2-4 15 - TRBV9 TGTGCCAGCAGCGTAGGAACAGGGAAGGGGAACATTCAGTACTTC CASSVGTGKGNIQYF
- TRBJ1-1 16 - TRBV2 TGTGCCAGCAGTGAAGCGCTTGTGGCAGGCCAGCTAGAAGCTTTCTTT CASSEALVAGQLEAFF
- TRBJ2-2 15 - TRBV10-2 TGCGCCAGCAGGGGAGGGGGGACGTTCACCGGGGAGCTGTTTTTT CASRGGGTFTGELFF
TRBD1 TRBJ1-2 16 - TRBV10-3 TGTGCCATCAGTGAATCCGCCGGGACAGGGGGTGGTGGCTACACCTTC CAISESAGTGGGGYTF
- TRBJ1-6 15 - TRBV7-9 TGTGCCAGCAGCTTAGAAACCGTGCGCAATTCACCCCTCCACTTT CASSLETVRNSPLHF
- TRBJ1-2 19 once TRBV4-2 TGTGCCAGCAGCCAAGTAGTGGTATCGGCAGGGAAGGGTCAGGTGGGCTACACCTTC CASSQVVVSAGKGQVGYTF
TRBD2 TRBJ2-7 14 - TRBV7-2 TGTGCCAGCGTCGCTAGCGGGGGAATCTACGAGCAGTACTTC CASVASGGIYEQYF
TRBD2 TRBJ2-5 15 - TRBV7-2 TGTGCCAGCAGCCTACTAGCGGGGGGAGTCGAGACCCAGTACTTC CASSLLAGGVETQYF
- TRBJ1-1 16 - TRBV5-5 TGTGCCAGCAGCCAGACCGGGATAACGTTTGGCGCTGAAGCTTTCTTT CASSQTGITFGAEAFF
TRBD2 TRBJ2-5 18 - TRBV9 TGTGCCAGCAGCGTAGAGGGGAGGCGACTAGCGGACCAAGAGACCCAGTACTTC CASSVEGRRLADQETQYF
TRBD1 TRBJ2-7 15 - TRBV18 TGTGCCAGCTCACCAGCAGGGGGACCTTCCTACGAGCAGTACTTC CASSPAGGPSYEQYF
TRBD1 TRBJ2-7 13 - TRBV7-2 TGTGCCAGCAGCTCCGACCCCAGGGGGGAGCAGTACTTC CASSSDPRGEQYF
TRBD2 TRBJ2-7 15 - TRBV6-1 TGTGCCAGCAGGACCCCTCTAGCGGGGAGCTACGAGCAGTACTTC CASRTPLAGSYEQYF
TRBD1 TRBJ1-2 17 - TRBV7-9 TGTGCCAGCAGCTCCGGGCTACAGGGGGGGCATGGTTATGGCTACACCTTC CASSSGLQGGHGYGYTF
- TRBJ2-7 15 - TRBV7-9 TGTGCCAGCAGCTTCCAAGAGTTGGGAGTCTACGAGCAGTACTTC CASSFQELGVYEQYF
TRBD2 TRBJ2-1 14 - TRBV19 TGTGCCAGTACTCCGACTAGCGGGTACAATGAGCAGTTCTTC CASTPTSGYNEQFF
TRBD1 TRBJ1-1 18 - TRBV9 TGTGCCAGCTCCGAGCTCGCGAGGACAGGGTTGACGAACACTGAAGCTTTCTTT CASSELARTGLTNTEAFF
- TRBJ1-5 16 - TRBV19 TGTGCCAGTAGTTGGGCAGGGGATTATAGCAATCAGCCCCAGCATTTT CASSWAGDYSNQPQHF
- TRBJ2-3 15 - TRBV10-3 TGTGCCATCAGCGATGCAGGTGGTCTTACAGATACGCAGTATTTT CAISDAGGLTDTQYF
- TRBJ1-1 13 - TRBV10-3 TGTGCCATCAAGACGGACTTGAACACTGAAGCTTTCTTT CAIKTDLNTEAFF
- TRBJ1-1 13 - TRBV6-6 TGTGCCAGCAGTTACGGGCGGGCCCCTGAAGCTTTCTTT CASSYGRAPEAFF
TRBD2 TRBJ2-7 16 - TRBV7-3 TGTGCCAGCAGCTTAATGGCGATAGCGGGAGCCCACGAGCAGTACTTC CASSLMAIAGAHEQYF
TRBD1 TRBJ2-5 16 - TRBV25-1 TGTGCCAGCAGTGAATACCACAGGGGGTTCCAAGAGACCCAGTACTTC CASSEYHRGFQETQYF
TRBD1 TRBJ2-7 13 - TRBV18 TGTGCCAGCTCACCTGGACAGGGCAGAGAGCAGTACTTC CASSPGQGREQYF
TRBD1 TRBJ1-2 12 - TRBV7-9 TGTGCCAGCAGCTTACAGGGGGATGGCTACACCTTC CASSLQGDGYTF
- TRBJ1-6 13 - TRBV2 TGTGCCAGCAGCAGCTCCTATAATTCACCCCTCCACTTT CASSSSYNSPLHF
TRBD1 TRBJ2-5 14 - TRBV15 TGTGCCACAAAAACACAGGGGGGTTCGGAGACCCAGTACTTC CATKTQGGSETQYF
TRBD2 TRBJ2-7 14 once TRBV10-1 TGCGCCAGCAGGGGCCGGGGGGGATCCTACGAGCAGTACTTC CASRGRGGSYEQYF
TRBD1 TRBJ2-3 14 - TRBV30 TGTGCCTGGAGTGGGGGACAGTCGTGGCGTACGCAGTATTTT CAWSGGQSWRTQYF
- TRBJ1-1 10 - TRBV29-1 TGCAGCACTGAGGGTCCTGAAGCTTTCTTT CSTEGPEAFF
TRBD1 TRBJ1-2 15 once TRBV7-9 TGTGCCAGCAGCCTACTGGGACAGGGGGGCTATGGCTACACCTTC CASSLLGQGGYGYTF
- TRBJ2-5 14 - TRBV11-2 TGTGCCAGCAGCAGGCCCCGGGTCGGGGAGACCCAGTACTTC CASSRPRVGETQYF
- TRBJ2-1 14 - TRBV2 TGTGCCAGCACGGTCAGGGATGGTGGTAATGAGCAGTTCTTC CASTVRDGGNEQFF